The clone carrying this T cell receptor beta chain was observed a single time. The entry originates in a study of T cell responses to AZD1222 COVID-19 vaccine. Some clones are missing from TCRdb's copy, which holds only in-frame ones; the method was immunoSEQ multiplex PCR. Here the sample spans approximately 150,000 clones, roughly nine tenths being singletons. The CDR3 extends over 13 amino acids. CDR1 is LNHDA and CDR2 is SQIVND in the germline V gene (reference sequence). Trimming pared 8 bases from V and 8 bases from J, leaving 18 bases between. The chain joins TRBV19 to TRBJ1-2; a weak D match, TRBD1 (5 bases). This sequence was found in an adult in good health. Sequenced material: peripheral blood, taken on day 0 of AZD1222 vaccination. CDR3 DNA sequence: TGTGCCAGTTCCCGACAGAGTTTCCAGGGCTACACCTTC. Its translation: CASSRQSFQGYTF.